This TCR beta chain was observed in a study of CD4 T cell repertoires in COVID-19. Study at large: CFSE-low cells expanded less than 13 days with IL-2, then restimulated with other coronavirus spikes.

Profiled with immunoSEQ multiplex PCR; TCRdb holds only in-frame clones, not every one. Here the sample spans about 75,000 clones, roughly four fifths being singletons. No culture step preceded sequencing of the ex vivo isolated memory T cells. Trimming removed 5 bases at V and 0 bases at J, with 7 bases between. Germline loops: CDR1 SNHLY, CDR2 FYNNEI. The CDR3 is 14 amino acids. About this clone: What it recognizes is unknown.

Study-wide results and caveats: Between about 6.5 and 26% of SARS-CoV-2 clonotypes also appeared in SARS-CoV and/or HKU1 spike cultures. Sharing of several most expanded SARS-CoV-2-reactive clonotypes across memory subsets suggested intraclonal diversification.

The chain uses TRBV2 and TRBJ1-4; D gene ambiguous. The receptor's source is a human donor who had COVID-19. Sequences were derived from CD4+ T cells from peripheral blood, sampled after recovery from COVID-19. The CDR3: CASSQSSTNEKLFF. The DNA of the CDR3 is TGTGCCAGCAGTCAATCCTCAACTAATGAAAAACTGTTTTTT. Complete variable domain (other parts from reference TRBV2 and TRBJ1-4): EPEVTQTPSHQVTQMGQEVILRCVPISNHLYFYWYRQILGQKVEFLVSFYNNEISEKSEIFDDQFSVERPDGSNFTLKIRSTKLEDSAMYFCASSQSSTNEKLFFGSGTQLSVL.